This T cell receptor beta chain was identified in a study of T-cell memory formation after mild COVID-19 (dated by TCRdb to about 2021). Background for the entire study: TCR sequence clusters from the two donors were largely donor specific. T-cell clones expanding and contracting after mild COVID-19 in a couple of donors were tracked by longitudinal TCRalpha and TCRbeta repertoire sequencing. Two young, previously healthy adult volunteers made up the cohort, one male and one female. Results the study describes overall, beyond this receptor: SARS-CoV-2 specificity of the second-wave clones peaking on day 37 was not confirmed. Contracting CD4+ clones appeared mostly in the CM and EM memory subsets, whereas CD8+ clones were enriched in EMRA. The study included only a couple of mild cases, and larger cohorts that include severe cases with pre-infection samples were judged to be necessary. The detection of some responding clones in pre-infection memory suggests that pre-existing cross-reactive memory T cells joined the SARS-CoV-2 response. From day 15 to 85, contracting clones showed balanced CD4/CD8 phenotypes, whereas a second wave of clones that expanded from day 15 to 37 leaned towards CD4+.

This clonotype has more than one count but fewer than ten. The antigen it recognizes is unknown. The sample holds no much larger clone one base away, and base qualities are not on file. Ficoll-Paque density gradient centrifugation was the method used to isolate PBMCs. The instrument given in TCRdb is Illumina NovaSeq 6000. Using 5'RACE with constant-segment primers, TCRalpha and TCRbeta cDNA libraries were constructed, with sample barcodes and unique molecular identifiers added in the process. Trizol reagent was used to extract RNA from every sample. The libraries were amplified in two PCR steps, and the second step added a second sample barcode and Illumina TruSeq adapters. Sequencing of the libraries was done on an Illumina NovaSeq, producing 2 x 150 bp paired-end reads. Per the authors' processing: Demultiplexing of reads and collapsing into UMI-guided consensus sequences were performed with migec v1.2.7. Using mixcr v2.1.11, UMI consensuses were aligned to TRA and TRB V and J templates and then assembled into clonotypes. A clonotype was counted as expanded or contracted only if both edgeR and NoisET called the change significant, with noise models trained on biological replicates. edgeR calls used a false discovery rate-adjusted p below 0.01 and a log2 fold-change threshold of 1. As an exploratory analysis of dynamics, max-normalized trajectories of the 1000 most abundant clonotypes were examined by PCA with hierarchical clustering. Separately sequenced CD4+ and CD8+ repertoires were used to assign a CD4 or CD8 phenotype to each responding clone. The public sequencing data were trimmed at Q25 with fastp and processed into clonotypes with MiXCR by TCRdb, which kept only in-frame beta chains. Identical CDR3 proteins give one entry, which carries the most common genes and DNA. TCRdb, not the authors, supplied the V and J calls. The sample table lists 550,000 to 600,000 distinct CDR3 sequences, approximately 21% of them with a count of one. About 8.2% of the sample lies in the top ten.

The sequence came from an adult woman who had mild COVID-19 (a few samples of this study predate the infection). The sample titles of this study are shuffled in the database, so cell type and time point are left out; the donor was told from shared clones. The material sequenced was PBMCs or a T cell subset sorted from them (not recorded which).

The CDR3 loop reads CASSPPVRGRTDTQYF. The bases read TGTGCCAGCTCACCACCGGTAAGGGGTCGGACAGATACGCAGTATTTT. The sequence links TRBV18 to TRBJ2-3; a tentative D call is TRBD1 (5 bases match). From the cysteine through the phenylalanine, the CDR3 covers 16 amino acids. Only the CDR3 DNA stays, 48 bases, in frame from base 1. V sheds 0 bases and J sheds 3 bases, leaving 13 bases between their ends. The germline V gene provides CDR1 KGHSH and CDR2 LQKENI.